The rows below give T cell receptor beta chains drawn from one sample of a study of T cell repertoires in cytomegalovirus infection. TCRdb reprocessed the reads with MiXCR, giving one entry per CDR3 protein. The sample holds about 400,000 distinct CDR3 sequences, 15% to 20% seen once. The material sequenced was PBMCs. These receptors came from a human donor in good health (CMV status not recorded). Some clones in this sample may be carry-over from other donors' samples. Both conserved end residues are part of each CDR3. A D gene is named only where the DNA matches it firmly. Size tells how often a clone was seen (once, few, many) or the class of an expanded clone, and some rows leave it out.

j_call | clone_size | d_call | v_call | cdr3_aa | cdr3_nt
TRBJ1-1 | NA | NA | TRBV4-2 | CASSQDLGDTEAFF | TGTGCCAGCAGCCAAGATTTAGGGGACACTGAAGCTTTCTTT
TRBJ2-6 | many | NA | TRBV4-3 | CASSQGGGSGANVLTF | TGCGCCAGCAGCCAAGGTGGGGGCTCTGGGGCCAACGTCCTGACTTTC
TRBJ2-2 | few | NA | TRBV2 | CASRETGTLTTGELFF | TGTGCCAGCAGGGAAACCGGGACACTTACCACCGGGGAGCTGTTTTTT
TRBJ1-1 | NA | NA | TRBV18 | CASSPQGSGMNTEAFF | TGTGCCAGCTCACCACAGGGGTCGGGCATGAACACTGAAGCTTTCTTT
TRBJ2-1 | many | TRBD1 | TRBV12-3/TRBV12-4 | CASIPRTGDRAEQFF | TGTGCCAGCATACCTCGGACAGGGGATCGGGCTGAGCAGTTCTTC
TRBJ1-6 | NA | TRBD1 | TRBV2 | CASSGTGGGGSPLHF | TGTGCCAGCAGTGGGACAGGGGGCGGTGGGTCACCCCTCCACTTT
TRBJ1-3 | NA | NA | TRBV10-3 | CAIRPGHLGNTIYF | TGTGCCATCAGACCGGGACACCTTGGAAACACCATATATTTT
TRBJ2-6 | NA | TRBD2 | TRBV9 | CASSVGEGYANVLTF | TGTGCCAGCAGCGTCGGGGAGGGTTACGCCAACGTCCTGACTTTC
TRBJ1-3 | NA | TRBD1 | TRBV19 | CASTMGQTSGNTIYF | TGTGCCAGTACCATGGGACAGACCTCTGGAAACACCATATATTTT
TRBJ2-5 | many | NA | TRBV7-2 | CASSSGPQETQYF | TGTGCCAGCAGCTCCGGACCCCAAGAGACCCAGTACTTC
TRBJ1-4 | NA | NA | TRBV7-9 | CASSPSEGNANEKLFF | TGTGCCAGCAGCCCCTCAGAGGGGAATGCTAATGAAAAACTGTTTTTT
TRBJ2-5 | NA | TRBD2 | TRBV6-6 | CASSYSRRGQETQYF | TGTGCCAGCAGTTACTCGAGGCGGGGGCAAGAGACCCAGTACTTC
TRBJ1-2 | many | NA | TRBV7-2 | CASSFRGIREGYTF | TGTGCCAGCAGCTTTAGGGGGATACGAGAGGGCTACACCTTC
TRBJ2-2 | many | TRBD2 | TRBV3-1 | CAVSGGAELFF | TGTGCCGTCTCGGGAGGAGCGGAGCTGTTTTTT
TRBJ2-7 | few | NA | TRBV29-1 | CSVADRLALSEQYF | TGCAGCGTCGCTGACAGGTTGGCCCTCTCCGAGCAGTACTTC
TRBJ2-5 | NA | NA | TRBV6-4 | CASSDDAGETQYF | TGTGCCAGCAGTGACGATGCGGGAGAGACCCAGTACTTC
TRBJ1-1 | NA | NA | TRBV6-2/TRBV6-3 | CASTKDTSGRDVF | TGTGCCAGCACAAAGGACACCTCCGGACGGGATGTCTTT
TRBJ2-5 | NA | NA | TRBV9 | CASSVDALGVGTQYF | TGTGCCAGCAGCGTAGACGCACTGGGGGTCGGGACCCAGTACTTC
TRBJ1-2 | NA | NA | TRBV6-2/TRBV6-3 | CASRESNYGYTF | TGTGCCAGCAGGGAGTCTAACTATGGCTACACCTTC
TRBJ2-3 | NA | NA | TRBV7-9 | CASSLREFTQYF | TGTGCCAGCAGCTTGCGCGAGTTTACGCAGTATTTT
TRBJ1-1 | NA | NA | TRBV12-3/TRBV12-4 | CASSSTSGGTEAFF | TGTGCCAGCAGTTCAACTTCTGGGGGCACTGAAGCTTTCTTT
TRBJ1-5 | many | TRBD1 | TRBV3-1 | CASSPRGDRADQPQHF | TGTGCCAGCAGTCCTCGGGGGGACAGGGCGGATCAGCCCCAGCATTTT
TRBJ2-5 | few | NA | TRBV5-6 | CASSLGLSGTQYF | TGTGCCAGCAGCCTGGGCCTATCCGGGACCCAGTACTTC
TRBJ2-1 | few | NA | TRBV6-1 | CASTGLGEQFF | TGTGCCAGCACGGGGTTGGGTGAGCAGTTCTTC
TRBJ1-1 | NA | NA | TRBV30 | CAWSGGANTEAFF | TGTGCCTGGAGTGGAGGGGCGAACACTGAAGCTTTCTTT
TRBJ2-2 | NA | NA | TRBV7-2 | CASSFRLVTVDTGELFF | TGTGCCAGCAGCTTCCGCCTTGTGACAGTTGACACCGGGGAGCTGTTTTTT
TRBJ1-2 | NA | NA | TRBV25-1 | CASTPRGRDYGYTF | TGTGCCAGCACTCCACGGGGGCGCGACTATGGCTACACCTTC